This record looks at one T cell receptor (beta chain) sequence and its context. What it recognizes is unknown. Lung cancer patients with chemo-refractory metastatic non-small-cell disease were given focal radiation plus CTLA-4 blockade with ipilimumab. The sample belongs to a study of radiotherapy plus CTLA-4 blockade in lung cancer. About the study: Across the patients, objective responses occurred in more than 15%, and disease control in roughly 31%. Regarding the study as a whole: Radiotherapy was combined with ipilimumab, and tumor-derived TCR clones then expanded in blood. Reported findings show early blood T cell clone dynamics, with interferon-beta, best predicted response.

The CDR3 totals 14 residues. CDR1 and CDR2 from the germline V gene are SGHTA and FQGNSA. With V trimmed by 7 bases and J by 6 bases, 8 bases remained unmatched. TCRdb keeps only in-frame clones here, not all; method: immunoSEQ multiplex PCR. The data show about 51,000 clones, 65% to 80% seen once. The J gene is TRBJ2-2, the V gene TRBV7-2; 7 bases align to TRBD1. The sequenced sample was peripheral blood, obtained from a patient treated with radiotherapy plus ipilimumab. This TCR was recovered from a human donor with non-small cell lung cancer whose response to radiotherapy plus ipilimumab could not be evaluated. The CDR3 region has the DNA TGTGCCAGCACAGGGGGTCTTAGGGCCGGGGAGCTGTTTTTT. This gives the protein CASTGGLRAGELFF.